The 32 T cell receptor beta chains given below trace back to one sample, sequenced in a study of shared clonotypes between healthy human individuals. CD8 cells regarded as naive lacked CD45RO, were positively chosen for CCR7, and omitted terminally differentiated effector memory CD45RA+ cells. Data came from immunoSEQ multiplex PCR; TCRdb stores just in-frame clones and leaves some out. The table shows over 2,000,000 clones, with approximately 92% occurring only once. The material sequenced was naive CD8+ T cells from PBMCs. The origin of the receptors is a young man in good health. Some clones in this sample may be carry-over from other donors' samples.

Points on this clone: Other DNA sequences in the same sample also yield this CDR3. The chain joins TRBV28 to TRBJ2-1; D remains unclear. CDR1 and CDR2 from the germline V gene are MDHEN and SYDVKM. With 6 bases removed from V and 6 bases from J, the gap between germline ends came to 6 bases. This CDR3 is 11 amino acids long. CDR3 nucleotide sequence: TGTGCCAGCAGCCCGGGCAATGAGCAGTTCTTC. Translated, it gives CASSPGNEQFF. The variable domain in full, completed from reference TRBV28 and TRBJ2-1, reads DVKVTQSSRYLVKRTGEKVFLECVQDMDHENMFWYRQDPGLGLRLIYFSYDVKMKEKGDIPEGYSVSREKKERFSLILESASTNQTSMYLCASSPGNEQFFGPGTRLTVL.

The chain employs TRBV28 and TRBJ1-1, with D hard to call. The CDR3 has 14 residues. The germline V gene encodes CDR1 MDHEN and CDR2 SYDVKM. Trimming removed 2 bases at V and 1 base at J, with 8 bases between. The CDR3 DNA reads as TGTGCCAGCAGTTTAGCTCCGGGGAACACTGAAGCTTTCTTT. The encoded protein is CASSLAPGNTEAFF.

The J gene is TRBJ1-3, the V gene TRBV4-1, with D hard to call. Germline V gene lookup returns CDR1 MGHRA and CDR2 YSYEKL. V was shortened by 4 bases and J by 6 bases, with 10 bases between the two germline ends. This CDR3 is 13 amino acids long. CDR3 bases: TGCGCCAGCAGCCGCCCATCGGAAAACACCATATATTTT. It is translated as CASSRPSENTIYF.

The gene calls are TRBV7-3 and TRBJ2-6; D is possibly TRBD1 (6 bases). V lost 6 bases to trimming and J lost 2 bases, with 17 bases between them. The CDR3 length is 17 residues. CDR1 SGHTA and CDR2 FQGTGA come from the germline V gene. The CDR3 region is CASRVRSQGTGANVLTF. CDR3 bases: TGTGCCAGCAGGGTGCGGTCTCAGGGGACTGGGGCCAACGTCCTGACTTTC.

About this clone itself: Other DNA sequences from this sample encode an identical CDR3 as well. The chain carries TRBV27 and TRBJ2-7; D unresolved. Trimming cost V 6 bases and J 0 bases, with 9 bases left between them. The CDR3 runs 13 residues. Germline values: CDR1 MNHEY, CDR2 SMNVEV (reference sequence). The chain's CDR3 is CASSLHSSYEQYF. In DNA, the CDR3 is TGTGCCAGCAGCCTACATAGCTCCTACGAGCAGTACTTC.

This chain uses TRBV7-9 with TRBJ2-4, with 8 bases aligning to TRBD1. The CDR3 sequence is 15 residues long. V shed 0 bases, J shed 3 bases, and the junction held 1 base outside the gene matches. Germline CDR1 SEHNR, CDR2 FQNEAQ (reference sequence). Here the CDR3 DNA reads TGTGCCAGCAGCTTAGCACAGGGGGACAAAAACATTCAGTACTTC. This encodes CASSLAQGDKNIQYF.

CDR3 coding DNA: TGTGCCAGCAGCCCATTGGGGGAGGACGTGGAGACCCAGTACTTC. Residues: CASSPLGEDVETQYF. The rearrangement uses TRBV7-6 and TRBJ2-5, with D possibly TRBD2 on 6 matching bases. Germline lookup yields CDR1 SGHVS and CDR2 FNYEAQ. The V gene lost 5 bases and the J gene lost 5 bases, with 18 bases spanning the gap. The CDR3 has 15 residues.

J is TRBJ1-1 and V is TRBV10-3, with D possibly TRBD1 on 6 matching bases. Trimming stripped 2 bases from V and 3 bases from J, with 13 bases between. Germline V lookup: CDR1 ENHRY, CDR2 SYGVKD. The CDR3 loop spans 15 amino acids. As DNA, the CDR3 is TGTGCCATCAGTGAGGAGCGGAACAGGGACACTGAAGCTTTCTTT. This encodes CAISEERNRDTEAFF.

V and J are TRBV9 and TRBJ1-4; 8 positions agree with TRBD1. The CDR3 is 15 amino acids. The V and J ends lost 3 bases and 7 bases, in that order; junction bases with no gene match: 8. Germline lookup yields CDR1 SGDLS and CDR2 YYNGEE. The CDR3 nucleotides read TGTGCCAGCAGCGGGACAGGGAGAAGCGGTGAAAAACTGTTTTTT. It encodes CASSGTGRSGEKLFF.

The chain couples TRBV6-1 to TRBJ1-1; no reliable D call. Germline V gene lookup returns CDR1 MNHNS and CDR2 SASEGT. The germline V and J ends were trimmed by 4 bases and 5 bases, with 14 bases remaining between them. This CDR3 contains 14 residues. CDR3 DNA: TGTGCCAGCAGTGGCAGCTTCACTAGGACTGAAGCTTTCTTT. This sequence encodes CASSGSFTRTEAFF.

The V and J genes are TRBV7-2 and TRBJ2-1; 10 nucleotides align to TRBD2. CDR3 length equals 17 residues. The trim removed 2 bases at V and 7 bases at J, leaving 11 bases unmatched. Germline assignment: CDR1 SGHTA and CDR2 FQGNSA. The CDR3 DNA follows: TGTGCCAGCAGCTTAATGCCCACTAGCGGGAAGGGAAATGAGCAGTTCTTC. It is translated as CASSLMPTSGKGNEQFF.

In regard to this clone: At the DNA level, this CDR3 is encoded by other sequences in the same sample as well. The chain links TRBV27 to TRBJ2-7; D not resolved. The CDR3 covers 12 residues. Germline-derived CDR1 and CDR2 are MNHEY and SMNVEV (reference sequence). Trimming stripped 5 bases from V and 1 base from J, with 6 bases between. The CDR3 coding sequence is TGTGCCAGCAGTCACTCTTCCTACGAGCAGTACTTC. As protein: CASSHSSYEQYF.

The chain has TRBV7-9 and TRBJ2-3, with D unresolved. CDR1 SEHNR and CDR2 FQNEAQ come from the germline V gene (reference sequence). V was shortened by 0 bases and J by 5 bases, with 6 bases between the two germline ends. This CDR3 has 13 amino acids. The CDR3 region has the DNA TGTGCCAGCAGCTTAGCCTCGGGAGATACGCAGTATTTT. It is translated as CASSLASGDTQYF.

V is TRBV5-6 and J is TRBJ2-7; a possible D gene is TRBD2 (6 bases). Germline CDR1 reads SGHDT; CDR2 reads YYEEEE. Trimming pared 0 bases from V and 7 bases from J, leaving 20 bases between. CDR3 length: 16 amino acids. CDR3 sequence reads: CASSLAILAVSEEQYF. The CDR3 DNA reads TGTGCCAGCAGCTTGGCAATTTTAGCGGTGAGTGAGGAGCAGTACTTC.

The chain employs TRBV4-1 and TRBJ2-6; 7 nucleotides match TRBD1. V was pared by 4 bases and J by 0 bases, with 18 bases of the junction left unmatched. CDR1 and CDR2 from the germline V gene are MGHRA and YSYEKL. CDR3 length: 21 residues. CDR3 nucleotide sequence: TGCGCCAGCAGCCCCATCTTCGCGACAGGGAACTCTCTCTCTGGGGCCAACGTCCTGACTTTC. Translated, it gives CASSPIFATGNSLSGANVLTF.

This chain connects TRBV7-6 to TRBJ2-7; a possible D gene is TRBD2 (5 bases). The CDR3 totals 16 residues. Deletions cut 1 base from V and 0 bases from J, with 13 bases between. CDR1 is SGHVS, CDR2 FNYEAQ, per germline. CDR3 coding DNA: TGTGCCAGCAGCTTAGAGGCGACTATAGGCTCCTACGAGCAGTACTTC. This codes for CASSLEATIGSYEQYF.

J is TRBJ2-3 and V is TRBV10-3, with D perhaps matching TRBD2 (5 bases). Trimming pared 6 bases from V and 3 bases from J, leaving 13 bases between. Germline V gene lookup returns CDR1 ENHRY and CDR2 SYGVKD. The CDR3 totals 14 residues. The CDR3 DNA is TGTGCCATCAGAGGCCCCTCGGGGACAGATACGCAGTATTTT. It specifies CAIRGPSGTDTQYF.

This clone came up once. The chain's CDR3 is CASSSFADTQYF. In DNA, the CDR3 is TGTGCCAGCAGCTCTTTCGCCGATACGCAGTATTTT. The chain couples TRBV11-2 to TRBJ2-3; D call uncertain. Germline V gene sequence: CDR1 SGHAT, CDR2 FQNNGV. This CDR3 is built from 12 residues. V was shortened by 4 bases and J by 6 bases, with 8 bases between the two germline ends. The full variable domain, rest sourced from reference TRBV11-2 and TRBJ2-3, is EAGVAQSPRYKIIEKRQSVAFWCNPISGHATLYWYQQILGQGPKLLIQFQNNGVVDDSQLPKDRFSAERLKGVDSTLKIQPAKLEDSAVYLCASSSFADTQYFGPGTRLTVL.

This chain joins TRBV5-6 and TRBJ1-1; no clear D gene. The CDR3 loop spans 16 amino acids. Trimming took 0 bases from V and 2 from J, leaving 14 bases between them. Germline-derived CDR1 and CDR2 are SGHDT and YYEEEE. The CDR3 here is CASSLAGITLNTEAFF. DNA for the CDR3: TGTGCCAGCAGCTTGGCGGGCATAACTCTTAACACTGAAGCTTTCTTT. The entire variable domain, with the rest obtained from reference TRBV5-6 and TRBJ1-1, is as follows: DAGVTQSPTHLIKTRGQQVTLRCSPKSGHDTVSWYQQALGQGPQFIFQYYEEEERQRGNFPDRFSGHQFPNYSSELNVNALLLGDSALYLCASSLAGITLNTEAFFGQGTRLTVV.

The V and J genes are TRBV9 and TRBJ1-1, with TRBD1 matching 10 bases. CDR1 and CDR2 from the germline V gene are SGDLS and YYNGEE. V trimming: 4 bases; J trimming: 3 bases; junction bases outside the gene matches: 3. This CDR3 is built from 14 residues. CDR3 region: CASSFGTGDTEAFF. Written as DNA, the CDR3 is TGTGCCAGCAGCTTCGGGACAGGGGACACTGAAGCTTTCTTT.

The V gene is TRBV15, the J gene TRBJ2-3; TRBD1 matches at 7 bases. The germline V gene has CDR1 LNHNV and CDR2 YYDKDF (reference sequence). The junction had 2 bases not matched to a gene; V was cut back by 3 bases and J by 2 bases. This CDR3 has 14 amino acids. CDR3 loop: CATSSTGDTDTQYF. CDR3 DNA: TGTGCCACCAGCAGTACAGGGGACACAGATACGCAGTATTTT. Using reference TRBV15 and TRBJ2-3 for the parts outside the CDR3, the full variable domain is DAMVIQNPRYQVTQFGKPVTLSCSQTLNHNVMYWYQQKSSQAPKLLFHYYDKDFNNEADTPDNFQSRRPNTSFCFLDIRSPGLGDTAMYLCATSSTGDTDTQYFGPGTRLTVL.

CDR3 sequence (DNA): TGCGCCAGCAGCCACAGGGAACTTTCCTACGAGCAGTACTTC. It encodes CASSHRELSYEQYF. V and J are TRBV5-1 and TRBJ2-7; perhaps TRBD1 as D (6 bases). V was cut by 4 bases and J by 1 base, with 12 bases left in between. The germline gives CDR1 SGHRS, CDR2 YFSETQ. This CDR3 has 14 amino acids.

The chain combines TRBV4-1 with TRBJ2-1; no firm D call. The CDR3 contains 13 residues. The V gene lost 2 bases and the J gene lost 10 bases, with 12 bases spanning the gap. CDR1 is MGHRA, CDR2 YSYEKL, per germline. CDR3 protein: CASSQSFGMEQFF. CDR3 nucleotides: TGCGCCAGCAGCCAATCCTTTGGTATGGAGCAGTTCTTC.

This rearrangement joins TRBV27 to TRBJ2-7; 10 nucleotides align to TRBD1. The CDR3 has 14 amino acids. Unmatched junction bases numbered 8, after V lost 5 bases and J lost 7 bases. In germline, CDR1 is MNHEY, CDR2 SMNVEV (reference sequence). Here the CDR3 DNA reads TGTGCCAGCAGTCCCTTGGACAGGGGGGTAGAGCAGTACTTC. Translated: CASSPLDRGVEQYF.

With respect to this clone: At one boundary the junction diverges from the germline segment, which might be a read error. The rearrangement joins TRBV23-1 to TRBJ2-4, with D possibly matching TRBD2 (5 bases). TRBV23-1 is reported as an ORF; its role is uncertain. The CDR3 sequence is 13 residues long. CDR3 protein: CASRERGMGREIF. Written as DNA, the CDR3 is TGCGCCAGCAGGGAGCGAGGTATGGGCCGGGAAATCTTC.

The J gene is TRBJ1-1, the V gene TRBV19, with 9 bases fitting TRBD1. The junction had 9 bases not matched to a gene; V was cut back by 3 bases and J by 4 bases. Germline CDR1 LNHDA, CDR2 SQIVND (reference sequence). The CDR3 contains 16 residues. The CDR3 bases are TGTGCCAGTAGTATCCTTACAGGGGGCATCGGCACTGAAGCTTTCTTT. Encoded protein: CASSILTGGIGTEAFF. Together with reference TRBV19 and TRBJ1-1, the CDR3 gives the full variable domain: DGGITQSPKYLFRKEGQNVTLSCEQNLNHDAMYWYRQDPGQGLRLIYYSQIVNDFQKGDIAEGYSVSREKKESFPLTVTSAQKNPTAFYLCASSILTGGIGTEAFFGQGTRLTVV.

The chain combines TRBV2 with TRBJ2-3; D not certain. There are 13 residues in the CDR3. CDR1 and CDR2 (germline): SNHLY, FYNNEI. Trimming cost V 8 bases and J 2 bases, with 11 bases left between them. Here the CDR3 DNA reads TGTGCCAGCCTCCCACCAAACACAGATACGCAGTATTTT. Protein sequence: CASLPPNTDTQYF.

CDR3 DNA: TGCAGCGGCGCCGGGAGCGAGCAGTTCTTC. Translation gives CSGAGSEQFF. The rearrangement joins TRBV29-1 to TRBJ2-1; the D gene is possibly TRBD2 (6 bases). This CDR3 spans 10 amino acids. With 7 bases removed from V and 10 bases from J, the gap between germline ends came to 11 bases. CDR1 SQVTM and CDR2 ANQGSEA come from the germline V gene.

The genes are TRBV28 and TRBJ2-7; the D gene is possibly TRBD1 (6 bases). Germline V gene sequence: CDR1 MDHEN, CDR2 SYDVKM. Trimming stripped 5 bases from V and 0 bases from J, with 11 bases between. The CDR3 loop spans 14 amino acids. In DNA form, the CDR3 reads TGTGCCAGCAGTACAGGGCATAGCTCCTACGAGCAGTACTTC. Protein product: CASSTGHSSYEQYF. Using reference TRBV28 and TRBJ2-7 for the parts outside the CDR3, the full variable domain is DVKVTQSSRYLVKRTGEKVFLECVQDMDHENMFWYRQDPGLGLRLIYFSYDVKMKEKGDIPEGYSVSREKKERFSLILESASTNQTSMYLCASSTGHSSYEQYFGPGTRLTVT.

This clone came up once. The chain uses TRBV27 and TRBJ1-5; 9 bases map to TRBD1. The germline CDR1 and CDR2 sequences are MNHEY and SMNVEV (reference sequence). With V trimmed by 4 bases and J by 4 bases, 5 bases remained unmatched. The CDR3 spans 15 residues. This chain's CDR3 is CASSSQGAGNQPQHF. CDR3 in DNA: TGTGCCAGCAGTTCACAGGGGGCCGGGAATCAGCCCCAGCATTTT.

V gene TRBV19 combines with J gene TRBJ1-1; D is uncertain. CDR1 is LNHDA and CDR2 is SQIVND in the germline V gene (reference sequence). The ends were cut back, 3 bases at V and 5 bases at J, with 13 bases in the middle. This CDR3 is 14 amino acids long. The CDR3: CASSIVGSGTEAFF. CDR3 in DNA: TGTGCCAGTAGTATTGTAGGGTCGGGAACTGAAGCTTTCTTT.

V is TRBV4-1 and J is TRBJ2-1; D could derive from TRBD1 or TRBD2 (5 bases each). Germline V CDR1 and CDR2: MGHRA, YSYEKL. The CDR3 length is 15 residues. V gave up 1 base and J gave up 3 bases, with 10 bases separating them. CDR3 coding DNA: TGCGCCAGCAGCCAAGTCGGGACGAACTACAATGAGCAGTTCTTC. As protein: CASSQVGTNYNEQFF.